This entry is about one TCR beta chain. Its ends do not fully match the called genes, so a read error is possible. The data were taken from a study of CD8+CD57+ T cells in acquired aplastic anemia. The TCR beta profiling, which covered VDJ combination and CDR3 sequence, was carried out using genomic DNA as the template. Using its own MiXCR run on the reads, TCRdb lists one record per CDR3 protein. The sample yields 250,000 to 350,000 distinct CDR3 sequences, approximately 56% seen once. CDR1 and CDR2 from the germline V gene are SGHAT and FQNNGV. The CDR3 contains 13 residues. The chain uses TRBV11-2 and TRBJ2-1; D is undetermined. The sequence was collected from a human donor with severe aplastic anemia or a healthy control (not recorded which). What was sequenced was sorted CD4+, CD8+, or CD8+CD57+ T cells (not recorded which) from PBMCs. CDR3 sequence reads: CASSLEPLNEQFF. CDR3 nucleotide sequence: TGTGCCAGTAGCTTAGAGCCACTCAATGAGCAGTTCTTC. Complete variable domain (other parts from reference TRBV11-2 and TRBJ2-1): EAGVAQSPRYKIIEKRQSVAFWCNPISGHATLYWYQQILGQGPKLLIQFQNNGVVDDSQLPKDRFSAERLKGVDSTLKIQPAKLEDSAVYLCASSLEPLNEQFFGPGTRLTVL.